Each of the 30 T cell receptor beta chains below was sequenced from the same sample in a study of blood T cell repertoires in COVID-19. The repertoire was sequenced with immunoSEQ multiplex PCR; TCRdb's copy has only in-frame clones and lacks some. The sample records over 250,000 clones, roughly 89% being singletons. The sample comprised PBMCs or T cells enriched from blood (not recorded which). The receptors derive from a woman younger than 35 who had recovered from COVID-19.

Turning to this clone: A much larger clonotype is one base distant, so this may be a read error. J is TRBJ1-5 and V is TRBV5-5; 8 bases align to TRBD1. Looked up from germline, CDR1 is SGHKS and CDR2 is YYEKEE (reference sequence). J lost 4 bases, V lost 3 bases, and 0 bases had no gene match. This CDR3 has 13 residues. This chain's CDR3 is CASSWTGNQPQHF. CDR3 DNA: TGTGCCAGCAGCTGGACAGGGAATCAGCCCCAGCATTTT.

V gene TRBV6-5 combines with J gene TRBJ1-6; TRBD1 aligns across 7 bases. The germline V gene has CDR1 MNHEY and CDR2 SVGAGI. This CDR3 contains 14 residues. With 10 bases clipped from V and 10 bases from J, the junction kept 13 bases outside the gene matches. Written as DNA, the CDR3 is TGTGCCATTGAGACAGGGTCCTTGGACTCACCCCTCCACTTT. This encodes CAIETGSLDSPLHF.

This sequence joins TRBV11-2 and TRBJ2-6, with 11 positions matching TRBD1. The CDR3 consists of 18 residues. V shed 4 bases and J 0 bases; nucleotides not matched to a gene: 5. Germline V gene lookup returns CDR1 SGHAT and CDR2 FQNNGV. This CDR3 reads CASSSRTGGPSGANVLTF. As DNA, the CDR3 is TGTGCCAGCAGCTCTAGGACAGGGGGCCCCTCTGGGGCCAACGTCCTGACTTTC.

A single count supports this clone. The chain couples TRBV7-2 to TRBJ2-1, with TRBD2 matching over 11 bases. CDR1 and CDR2 from the germline V gene are SGHTA and FQGNSA. The CDR3 covers 16 residues. V dropped 5 bases and J dropped 4; count of bases not matched to a gene: 7. The CDR3 region is CASSAKGLAVYNEQFF. The DNA for the CDR3 is TGTGCCAGCAGCGCGAAGGGACTAGCGGTATACAATGAGCAGTTCTTC.

This clone has only a few counts. CDR3 in DNA: TGCGCCAGCATTCTCAGCGGGGGGAGAACAGATACGCAGTATTTT. Its translation is CASILSGGRTDTQYF. The chain is built from TRBV5-1 and TRBJ2-3; 9 bases line up with TRBD2. The CDR3 sequence is 15 residues long. Germline V gene lookup returns CDR1 SGHRS and CDR2 YFSETQ. V trimming: 6 bases; J trimming: 3 bases; junction bases outside the gene matches: 8.

This clone was seen just once. This chain connects TRBV7-2 to TRBJ1-1; D is possibly TRBD1 (5 bases). CDR3 size: 16 residues. CDR1 and CDR2 (germline): SGHTA, FQGNSA. V lost 1 base and J lost 6, with 18 bases in between. Here the CDR3 DNA reads TGTGCCAGCAGCTTAGTGGGGGGAAGGTTGTTCGCTGAAGCTTTCTTT. Translation gives CASSLVGGRLFAEAFF.

The V and J genes are TRBV6-2 or TRBV6-3 and TRBJ1-5; tentative D call: TRBD1 (6 bases). V was pared by 2 bases and J by 4 bases, with 9 bases between. CDR1 is MNHEY, CDR2 SVGEGT, per germline. The CDR3 covers 14 residues. CDR3 nucleotide sequence: TGTGCCAGCAGTTACGTGCAGGGGAATCAGCCCCAGCATTTT. It yields the protein CASSYVQGNQPQHF.

As DNA, the CDR3 is TGTGCCAGCAGTTACAGGGGATACACTGAAGCTTTCTTT. Protein product: CASSYRGYTEAFF. The chain employs TRBV6-2 or TRBV6-3 and TRBJ1-1; a weak D match, TRBD1 (5 bases). Germline V gene data show CDR1 as MNHEY and CDR2 as SVGEGT. The CDR3 covers 13 residues. Trimming removed 2 bases at V and 3 bases at J, with 7 bases between.

The CDR3 protein is CASSFWWEHEAFF. The CDR3 coding sequence is TGTGCCAGCAGCTTTTGGTGGGAGCATGAAGCTTTCTTT. This chain joins TRBV5-6 and TRBJ1-1, with D unclear. Germline lookup yields CDR1 SGHDT and CDR2 YYEEEE. V was cut by 2 bases and J by 7 bases, with 12 bases left in between. CDR3 length: 13 residues.

The chain uses TRBV11-3 and TRBJ2-5, with 7 bases aligning to TRBD2. This CDR3 spans 16 amino acids. V was clipped by 4 bases and J by 1 base; unmatched bases: 9. Germline CDR1 and CDR2: SGHNT and YENEEA. The CDR3 coding sequence is TGTGCCAGCAGCTCGAGGATGGGGGGGATCCAAGAGACCCAGTACTTC. Amino acid sequence: CASSSRMGGIQETQYF.

V gene TRBV4-3 combines with J gene TRBJ1-2, with a tentative D call TRBD1 (6 bases). The CDR3 length is 16 residues. Germline assignment: CDR1 LGHNA and CDR2 YSLEER. V was clipped by 2 bases and J by 4 bases, with 17 bases between them. The CDR3 sequence is CASSQPPDSFGYGYTF. The CDR3 coding sequence is TGCGCCAGCAGCCAACCCCCGGACAGTTTTGGCTATGGCTACACCTTC.

V usage is TRBV4-3 and J usage is TRBJ2-3; 9 bases match TRBD1. The V gene's germline CDR1 is LGHNA and CDR2 YSLEER. Trimming removed 8 bases from V and 5 bases from J; junction bases left unmatched: 8. This CDR3 has 14 amino acids. CDR3 DNA sequence: TGCGCCAGCGGCCCACAGGGGGCTGGAGATACGCAGTATTTT. This sequence encodes CASGPQGAGDTQYF.

J is TRBJ1-1 and V is TRBV5-1; 7 bases are a match to TRBD1. The CDR3 contains 15 residues. The germline V gene has CDR1 SGHRS and CDR2 YFSETQ. V dropped 4 bases and J dropped 4; count of bases not matched to a gene: 10. This CDR3 is CASSHEQGIVTEAFF. In DNA, the CDR3 is TGCGCCAGCAGCCATGAACAGGGGATTGTCACTGAAGCTTTCTTT.

The chain joins TRBV29-1 to TRBJ2-7; 10 bases map to TRBD1. In germline, CDR1 is SQVTM, CDR2 ANQGSEA. Losses at the gene ends were 7 bases for V and 6 bases for J; bases not matched to a gene: 12. The CDR3 extends over 14 amino acids. The CDR3 DNA reads as TGCAGCGCCGGACCGGGACAGGGGATCGGCGAGCAGTACTTC. Its translation is CSAGPGQGIGEQYF.

This clone has just one count. The rearrangement links TRBV19 to TRBJ2-5; 11 bases match TRBD2. In germline, CDR1 is LNHDA, CDR2 SQIVND (reference sequence). V dropped 3 bases and J dropped 0; count of bases not matched to a gene: 3. CDR3 size: 16 residues. The CDR3 nucleotides are TGTGCCAGTAGTATGAGTAGCGGGGGGGACCAAGAGACCCAGTACTTC. Translation gives CASSMSSGGDQETQYF.

The genes are TRBV7-2 and TRBJ2-7, with 16 positions matching TRBD2. The V segment lost 4 bases and the J segment 13 bases; nucleotides outside the gene matches: 16. Germline CDR1 is SGHTA and CDR2 is FQGNSA. This CDR3 contains 17 residues. CDR3 in amino acids: CASSSSVWGLAGGPLYF. CDR3 coding DNA: TGTGCCAGCAGCTCCTCTGTATGGGGACTAGCGGGAGGGCCTTTATACTTC.

The chain carries TRBV6-5 and TRBJ1-1, with a weak D call TRBD1 (5 bases). Germline V gene data show CDR1 as MNHEY and CDR2 as SVGAGI. CDR3 length: 13 residues. The V and J ends lost 7 bases and 2 bases respectively, with 11 bases between them. CDR3 in amino acids: CASILDRNTEAFF. CDR3 DNA: TGTGCCAGCATATTAGACAGAAACACTGAAGCTTTCTTT.

This clone was found a few times. The chain recombines TRBV19 with TRBJ1-1; 8 bases line up with TRBD1. The CDR3 runs 16 residues. The ends lost 5 bases at V and 0 bases at J; junction bases unmatched: 8. Germline values: CDR1 LNHDA, CDR2 SQIVND (reference sequence). CDR3 protein: CASSSPTGVMNTEAFF. The CDR3 DNA reads TGTGCCAGTAGTTCCCCGACAGGGGTCATGAACACTGAAGCTTTCTTT.

V gene TRBV6-5 combines with J gene TRBJ2-7, with D possibly TRBD1 on 6 matching bases. The CDR3 is 15 amino acids. V lost 6 bases and J 0 bases, leaving 15 bases between the germline ends. Germline CDR1 reads MNHEY; CDR2 reads SVGAGI. CDR3 DNA: TGTGCCAGCAGGACAACAGGGTCGTCCTCCTACGAGCAGTACTTC. Translation: CASRTTGSSSYEQYF.

The chain couples TRBV19 to TRBJ2-2; D is unresolved. CDR1 LNHDA and CDR2 SQIVND come from the germline V gene (reference sequence). With 5 bases removed from V and 4 bases from J, the gap between germline ends came to 5 bases. The CDR3 has 12 residues. The chain's CDR3 is CASSQVTGELFF. CDR3 coding DNA: TGTGCCAGTAGTCAGGTCACCGGGGAGCTGTTTTTT.

V gene TRBV30 combines with J gene TRBJ1-1, with D maybe TRBD1 (6 bases). Trimming cost V 0 bases and J 5 bases, with 13 bases left between them. This CDR3 is 14 amino acids long. Germline V gene data show CDR1 as GTSNPN and CDR2 as SVGIG (reference sequence). CDR3 DNA sequence: TGTGCCTGGAGTGTACAGGGCCTTTGGACTGAAGCTTTCTTT. Translation gives CAWSVQGLWTEAFF.

This clone was recorded once. The rearrangement uses TRBV19 and TRBJ1-5; TRBD1 is a possible D gene (5 bases). This CDR3 comprises 15 residues. V lost 2 bases, J lost 0 bases, and 8 bases lay in between. Germline V CDR1 and CDR2: LNHDA, SQIVND (reference sequence). For the CDR3, the DNA is TGTGCCAGTAGTATAACCGGGGGTAGCAATCAGCCCCAGCATTTT. Amino acid sequence: CASSITGGSNQPQHF.

This chain uses TRBV19 with TRBJ2-1; TRBD2 matches 13 bases. Germline-derived CDR1 and CDR2 are LNHDA and SQIVND (reference sequence). The CDR3 consists of 16 residues. V was clipped by 5 bases and J by 2 bases; unmatched bases: 3. This chain's CDR3 is CASSLLAGGPYNEQFF. CDR3 DNA: TGTGCCAGTAGTTTACTAGCGGGGGGGCCCTACAATGAGCAGTTCTTC. The full variable domain, with the rest looked up from reference TRBV19 and TRBJ2-1, is DGGITQSPKYLFRKEGQNVTLSCEQNLNHDAMYWYRQDPGQGLRLIYYSQIVNDFQKGDIAEGYSVSREKKESFPLTVTSAQKNPTAFYLCASSLLAGGPYNEQFFGPGTRLTVL.

CDR3 in amino acids: CASSPIAGEDTQYF. The CDR3 DNA reads TGTGCCAGCAGTCCGATAGCGGGAGAAGATACGCAGTATTTT. The gene calls are TRBV27 and TRBJ2-3, with 9 bases lining up with TRBD2. The CDR3 is 14 residues long. Germline loops: CDR1 MNHEY, CDR2 SMNVEV (reference sequence). V was pared by 5 bases and J by 5 bases, with 5 bases of the junction left unmatched.

The chain recombines TRBV4-3 with TRBJ1-3; D call uncertain. Between the trimmed V and J ends, which lost 0 bases and 2 bases, there was a span of 8 bases. The CDR3 is made up of 15 amino acids. CDR1 LGHNA and CDR2 YSLEER come from the germline V gene. DNA of the CDR3: TGCGCCAGCAGCCAAGACAGGAACCCTGGAAACACCATATATTTT. Encoded protein: CASSQDRNPGNTIYF.

This clone was observed a handful of times. The chain has TRBV5-1 and TRBJ2-5, with 10 nucleotides matching TRBD2. The CDR3 loop spans 17 amino acids. The ends lost 1 base at V and 1 base at J; junction bases unmatched: 7. Germline V gene lookup returns CDR1 SGHRS and CDR2 YFSETQ. CDR3 DNA: TGCGCCAGCAGCTTGATATCGCTAGCGGGGGTCCAAGAGACCCAGTACTTC. Its protein is CASSLISLAGVQETQYF.

The chain uses TRBV10-3 and TRBJ2-5, with 11 bases that match TRBD2. The germline V gene has CDR1 ENHRY and CDR2 SYGVKD. V was clipped by 6 bases and J by 5 bases; unmatched bases: 8. The CDR3 has 15 amino acids. In DNA, the CDR3 is TGTGCCATCAGCGTTAGCGGGGGGGCCGGGGAGACCCAGTACTTC. Translating it yields CAISVSGGAGETQYF.

The CDR3 sequence: CASGYSRDEQFF. In DNA form, the CDR3 reads TGTGCCAGCGGATATTCCCGGGATGAGCAGTTCTTC. The V gene is TRBV9, the J gene TRBJ2-1; D gene ambiguous. Germline loops: CDR1 SGDLS, CDR2 YYNGEE. The CDR3 is 12 residues long. V was clipped by 7 bases and J by 8 bases, with 13 bases between them.

This clone showed up just once. The V gene is TRBV5-5, the J gene TRBJ1-4, with D maybe TRBD1 (6 bases). This CDR3 region has 17 residues. V was trimmed by 6 bases and J by 4 bases, leaving 22 bases between them. Germline CDR1 is SGHKS and CDR2 is YYEKEE (reference sequence). DNA of the CDR3: TGTGCCAGCACCAAAGCTACAGGGCCGACGATTAATGAAAAACTGTTTTTT. The encoded protein is CASTKATGPTINEKLFF.

The V gene is TRBV5-5, the J gene TRBJ2-5; the D gene is possibly TRBD2 (6 bases). V was pared by 2 bases and J by 2 bases, with 13 bases between. This CDR3 contains 15 residues. Germline-derived CDR1 and CDR2 are SGHKS and YYEKEE (reference sequence). The CDR3 protein is CASSFGGRYQETQYF. CDR3 nucleotide sequence: TGTGCCAGCAGCTTCGGGGGAAGATATCAAGAGACCCAGTACTTC.